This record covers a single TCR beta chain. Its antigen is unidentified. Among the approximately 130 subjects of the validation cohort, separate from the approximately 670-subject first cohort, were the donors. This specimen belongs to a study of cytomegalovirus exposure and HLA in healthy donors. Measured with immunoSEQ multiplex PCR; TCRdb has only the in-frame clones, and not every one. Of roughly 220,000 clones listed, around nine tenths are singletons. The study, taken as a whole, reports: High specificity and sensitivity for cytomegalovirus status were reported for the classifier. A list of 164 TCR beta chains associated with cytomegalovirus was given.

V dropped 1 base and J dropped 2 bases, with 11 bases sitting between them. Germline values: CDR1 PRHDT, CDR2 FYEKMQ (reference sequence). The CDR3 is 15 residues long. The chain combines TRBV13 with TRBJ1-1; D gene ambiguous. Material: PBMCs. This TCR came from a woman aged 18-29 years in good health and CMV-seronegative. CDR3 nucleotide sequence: TGTGCCAGCAGCTTAGCTGGTCGGGGAAACACTGAAGCTTTCTTT. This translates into CASSLAGRGNTEAFF.